The 11 T cell receptor beta chains given below trace back to one sample, sequenced in a study of post-analysis software for immune sequencing data. What these receptors recognize is not known. Study-level results: With TRBV5-6, TRBV5-1 and TRBV20-1 included, about 5 TRBV segments were more frequent in patients than in controls.

Unique molecular identifiers were built into the TCR beta cDNA libraries. TCRdb used MiXCR to reprocess the PCR reads, holding one entry per CDR3 protein. The repertoire has 750,000 to 900,000 distinct CDR3 sequences, under 60% of them found once; the top ten carry 4% to 5%. The sample consisted of blood. The source of these receptors is a girl under 18 with multiple sclerosis.

The chain links TRBV12-3 or TRBV12-4 to TRBJ2-1; 7 bases agree with TRBD2. After removal of 5 bases from V and 7 bases from J, the junction contained 11 bases not matched to a gene. This CDR3 contains 15 residues. The chain's CDR3 is CASSQGLDPGNEQFF. CDR3 sequence (DNA): TGTGCCAGCAGTCAAGGACTAGATCCGGGGAATGAGCAGTTCTTC.

This clonotype was seen just once. The V call is TRBV4-3, the J call TRBJ2-1; D ambiguous. CDR1 and CDR2 (germline): LGHNA, YSLEER. V was cut by 0 bases and J by 7 bases, with 13 bases left in between. The length of the CDR3 is 15 residues. This CDR3 reads CASSQDSYPANEQFF. Here the CDR3 DNA reads TGCGCCAGCAGCCAAGATTCCTATCCGGCGAATGAGCAGTTCTTC.

This clonotype has ten or more counts. The chain links TRBV5-1 to TRBJ2-7; 9 bases are a match to TRBD1. J was trimmed by 2 bases and V by 3 bases; bases with no gene match: 3. Germline V gene data show CDR1 as SGHRS and CDR2 as YFSETQ. This CDR3 is built from 14 residues. CDR3 protein: CASSSRTGAYEQYF. The DNA of the CDR3 is TGCGCCAGCAGCTCGAGGACAGGGGCCTACGAGCAGTACTTC.

This clonotype was seen at least ten times. This rearrangement joins TRBV7-9 to TRBJ1-6; no reliable D call. Per the germline V gene, CDR1 is SEHNR and CDR2 is FQNEAQ (reference sequence). This CDR3 is 15 amino acids long. V lost 5 bases to trimming and J lost 10 bases, with 18 bases between them. The CDR3 here is CASSPQASGGSPLHF. Written as DNA, the CDR3 is TGTGCCAGCAGCCCCCAGGCCTCCGGTGGCTCACCCCTCCACTTT.

V is TRBV7-9 and J is TRBJ1-5; D is unclear. CDR1 is SEHNR, CDR2 FQNEAQ, per germline (reference sequence). V lost 7 bases to trimming and J lost 7 bases, with 14 bases between them. The CDR3 is 13 residues long. CDR3 residues: CASNSGEGQPQHF. The CDR3 region has the DNA TGTGCCAGCAACTCGGGCGAAGGGCAGCCCCAGCATTTT.

The chain joins TRBV9 to TRBJ1-4, with a weak D call TRBD1 (5 bases). This CDR3 comprises 15 residues. The germline V gene encodes CDR1 SGDLS and CDR2 YYNGEE. With 4 bases removed from V and 4 bases from J, the gap between germline ends came to 14 bases. CDR3 in amino acids: CASSPRGTINEKLFF. CDR3 DNA sequence: TGTGCCAGCAGCCCGCGGGGGACCATTAATGAAAAACTGTTTTTT.

The chain carries TRBV7-9 and TRBJ2-5; D possibly uses TRBD1 or TRBD2 (5 bases each). The V and J ends lost 2 bases and 2 bases respectively, with 15 bases between them. The CDR3 covers 16 residues. Looked up from germline, CDR1 is SEHNR and CDR2 is FQNEAQ (reference sequence). CDR3 in amino acids: CASSLTGPNGQETQYF. The CDR3 coding sequence is TGTGCCAGCAGCTTAACGGGACCGAATGGGCAAGAGACCCAGTACTTC. Full variable domain (outside the CDR3, taken from reference TRBV7-9 and TRBJ2-5): DTGVSQNPRHKITKRGQNVTFRCDPISEHNRLYWYRQTLGQGPEFLTYFQNEAQLEKSRLLSDRFSAERPKGSFSTLEIQRTEQGDSAMYLCASSLTGPNGQETQYFGPGTRLLVL.

V gene TRBV20-1 combines with J gene TRBJ2-1; 7 bases map to TRBD2. Germline CDR1 and CDR2: DFQATT and SNEGSKA (reference sequence). This CDR3 spans 15 amino acids. V shed 0 bases, J shed 7 bases, and the junction held 9 bases outside the gene matches. The CDR3 reads CSARESGGVGNEQFF. Written as DNA, the CDR3 is TGCAGTGCTAGAGAATCGGGGGGAGTTGGGAATGAGCAGTTCTTC.

On this clonotype itself: A junction end diverges from the germline sequence, so it may reflect a read error. This rearrangement joins TRBV5-1 to TRBJ2-1, with TRBD1 as a possible D gene (5 bases). Germline V CDR1 and CDR2: SGHRS, YFSETQ. This CDR3 comprises 15 residues. The DNA for the CDR3 is TGCGCCAGTAGCTCTTCGACAGTTTCCTACAATGAGCAGTTCTTC. It translates to CASSSSTVSYNEQFF.

This rearrangement joins TRBV20-1 to TRBJ2-4; 7 nucleotides align to TRBD1. Germline V gene sequence: CDR1 DFQATT, CDR2 SNEGSKA (reference sequence). The CDR3 is 13 residues long. J was trimmed by 2 bases and V by 6 bases; bases with no gene match: 4. The CDR3 is CSATGTPKNIQYF. CDR3 in DNA: TGCAGTGCGACAGGGACCCCCAAAAACATTCAGTACTTC.

This clonotype was observed a handful of times. This rearrangement joins TRBV6-5 to TRBJ2-7; D is unclear. Germline V gene sequence: CDR1 MNHEY, CDR2 SVGAGI. This CDR3 spans 17 amino acids. Trimming took off 2 bases at V and 3 bases at J, with 20 bases between the two ends. CDR3 in DNA: TGTGCCAGCAGTTACGGTTACTATTCTGGCAGAAGCTACGAGCAGTACTTC. Its translation: CASSYGYYSGRSYEQYF.